The 18 T cell receptor beta chains below come from one sample, sequenced in a study of shared clonotypes between healthy human individuals. The assay was immunoSEQ multiplex PCR, and TCRdb's table has in-frame clones only and misses some. The profile shows about 2.3 million clones, approximately 93% of them singletons. The sample was naive CD4+ T cells from PBMCs. Regarding subset: CD45RA+ positively selected. Receptors were obtained from a young man in good health. Some clones in this sample may be carry-over from other donors' samples.

This chain connects TRBV4-3 to TRBJ2-3; a possible D gene is TRBD1 (5 bases). Germline V CDR1 and CDR2: LGHNA, YSLEER. This CDR3 has 18 amino acids. Deletions cut 0 bases from V and 0 bases from J, with 16 bases between. The CDR3 sequence: CASSQDPTGAASTDTQYF. The DNA of the CDR3 is TGCGCCAGCAGCCAAGATCCCACAGGTGCAGCTAGCACAGATACGCAGTATTTT.

This clone was recorded once. The chain links TRBV30 to TRBJ2-1, with TRBD2 matching over 12 bases. Germline V gene data show CDR1 as GTSNPN and CDR2 as SVGIG (reference sequence). This CDR3 is built from 16 residues. Germline trimming cut 3 bases from V and 9 bases from J; bases unmatched to any gene: 12. CDR3 nucleotides: TGTGCCTGGAGGGCCCAGGCTAGCGGGAGGGCGGGTGAGCAGTTCTTC. Its protein is CAWRAQASGRAGEQFF.

V is TRBV5-1 and J is TRBJ2-5, with D hard to call. The CDR3 spans 15 residues. V gave up 3 bases and J gave up 2 bases, with 14 bases separating them. The germline V gene has CDR1 SGHRS and CDR2 YFSETQ. CDR3 in amino acids: CASSSLLFGQETQYF. In nucleotides, the CDR3 is TGCGCCAGCAGCTCCCTTTTGTTTGGTCAAGAGACCCAGTACTTC. Full variable domain (missing parts from reference TRBV5-1 and TRBJ2-5): KAGVTQTPRYLIKTRGQQVTLSCSPISGHRSVSWYQQTPGQGLQFLFEYFSETQRNKGNFPGRFSGRQFSNSRSEMNVSTLELGDSALYLCASSSLLFGQETQYFGPGTRLLVL.

The V call is TRBV10-3, the J call TRBJ1-5, with D possibly matching TRBD1 (5 bases). V lost 3 bases to trimming and J lost 4 bases, with 10 bases between them. The CDR3 extends over 14 amino acids. Germline CDR1 and CDR2: ENHRY and SYGVKD. The CDR3 here is CAISDGGGNQPQHF. The CDR3 DNA sequence: TGTGCCATCAGTGATGGGGGTGGGAATCAGCCCCAGCATTTT.

The V call is TRBV29-1, the J call TRBJ1-2, with D maybe TRBD1 (5 bases). CDR1 SQVTM and CDR2 ANQGSEA come from the germline V gene. This CDR3 spans 12 amino acids. Trimming removed 7 bases from V and 3 bases from J, with 12 bases in between. CDR3 DNA sequence: TGCAGCGCAATAAGAGGGGACTATGGCTACACCTTC. Its translation is CSAIRGDYGYTF.

The genes are TRBV11-3 and TRBJ2-3, with 10 bases matching TRBD2. Trimming at V came to 3 bases and at J to 3 bases, leaving 15 bases not matched to a gene. Germline assignment: CDR1 SGHNT and CDR2 YENEEA. The CDR3 has 19 amino acids. In DNA form, the CDR3 reads TGTGCCAGCAGCTTCCGCCCGCCTATAGCGGGAGGTTGGACAGATACGCAGTATTTT. Amino acid sequence: CASSFRPPIAGGWTDTQYF.

The chain employs TRBV27 and TRBJ2-4; 9 bases agree with TRBD1. Germline trimming cut 4 bases from V and 3 bases from J; bases unmatched to any gene: 4. This CDR3 has 15 amino acids. The germline gives CDR1 MNHEY, CDR2 SMNVEV (reference sequence). The CDR3 protein is CASSWTGVGKNIQYF. The CDR3 DNA sequence: TGTGCCAGCAGTTGGACAGGGGTGGGCAAAAACATTCAGTACTTC.

The chain couples TRBV14 to TRBJ1-1; no firm D call. Germline loops: CDR1 SGHDN, CDR2 FVKESK. This CDR3 has 15 amino acids. V was cut by 0 bases and J by 3 bases, with 11 bases left in between. The chain's CDR3 is CASSQDQSGYTEAFF. The CDR3 DNA is TGTGCCAGCAGCCAAGATCAGTCCGGATACACTGAAGCTTTCTTT.

The chain carries TRBV14 and TRBJ1-1, with D unresolved. The CDR3 is 13 residues long. V lost 6 bases, J lost 6 bases, and 14 bases lay in between. Germline CDR1 SGHDN, CDR2 FVKESK. In nucleotides, the CDR3 is TGTGCCAGCAGTAAATCGGCAGCGCCTGAAGCTTTCTTT. This sequence encodes CASSKSAAPEAFF.

The CDR3 bases are TGCGCCAGCACCGCGGGGCCCTCGAGGGTGGATACGCAGTATTTT. This encodes CASTAGPSRVDTQYF. The chain is built from TRBV5-1 and TRBJ2-3, with D perhaps matching TRBD2 (6 bases). V dropped 6 bases and J dropped 6 bases, with 20 bases sitting between them. Germline assignment: CDR1 SGHRS and CDR2 YFSETQ. There are 15 residues in the CDR3.

The sample holds a few counts of this clone. The chain uses TRBV6-1 and TRBJ1-5, with unresolved D. V lost 2 bases, J lost 4 bases, and 9 bases lay in between. The V gene's germline CDR1 is MNHNS and CDR2 SASEGT. This CDR3 spans 14 amino acids. CDR3 region: CASSEYRANQPQHF. The DNA of the CDR3 is TGTGCCAGCAGTGAATATCGAGCTAATCAGCCCCAGCATTTT.

The genes are TRBV30 and TRBJ1-5; the match to TRBD1 covers 7 bases. V shed 0 bases, J shed 5 bases, and the junction held 10 bases outside the gene matches. Germline V gene lookup returns CDR1 GTSNPN and CDR2 SVGIG (reference sequence). The CDR3 is 16 residues long. The CDR3 DNA sequence: TGTGCCTGGAGTGTACAATGGGCCAGGGGGTATCAGCCCCAGCATTTT. Its translation: CAWSVQWARGYQPQHF.

This rearrangement joins TRBV18 to TRBJ1-2; D is unresolved. With 3 bases removed from V and 3 bases from J, the gap between germline ends came to 11 bases. This CDR3 has 14 amino acids. Germline V gene lookup returns CDR1 KGHSH and CDR2 LQKENI. The CDR3 coding sequence is TGTGCCAGCTCACCCTCCGCCTGGGACTATGGCTACACCTTC. Protein product: CASSPSAWDYGYTF.

The gene calls are TRBV14 and TRBJ1-4; D uncertain. Per germline, CDR1 SGHDN and CDR2 FVKESK. The length of the CDR3 is 14 residues. The ends were cut back, 1 base at V and 8 bases at J, with 11 bases in the middle. CDR3 DNA: TGTGCCAGCAGCCAAGGGGTCATCCCCGAAAAACTGTTTTTT. Its translation is CASSQGVIPEKLFF.

V usage is TRBV29-1 and J usage is TRBJ1-2; TRBD1 aligns across 10 bases. V gave up 6 bases and J gave up 5 bases; unmatched junction bases: 6. Germline assignment: CDR1 SQVTM and CDR2 ANQGSEA. The CDR3 is made up of 13 amino acids. CDR3 DNA: TGCAGCGTGGGGGACAGGGGAATATATGGCTACACCTTC. This codes for CSVGDRGIYGYTF.

This CDR3 reads CASSLMTSGAEQYF. DNA for the CDR3: TGTGCCAGCAGCTTAATGACTAGCGGGGCAGAGCAGTACTTC. This rearrangement joins TRBV11-1 to TRBJ2-7; 11 nucleotides line up with TRBD2. J gave up 7 bases and V 2 bases, and 4 bases lay outside the gene matches. CDR3 size: 14 residues. Germline CDR1 reads SGHAT; CDR2 reads FQDESV (reference sequence). The whole variable domain, remainder taken from reference TRBV11-1 and TRBJ2-7, is EAEVAQSPRYKITEKSQAVAFWCDPISGHATLYWYRQILGQGPELLVQFQDESVVDDSQLPKDRFSAERLKGVDSTLKIQPAELGDSAMYLCASSLMTSGAEQYFGPGTRLTVT.

Written as DNA, the CDR3 is TGTGCCAGCAGTTTGCTAGGTAGCGGACTCTCCTACAATGAGCAGTTCTTC. It specifies CASSLLGSGLSYNEQFF. The chain has TRBV27 and TRBJ2-1; the D gene is possibly TRBD2 (6 bases). The CDR3 contains 17 residues. Trimming removed 3 bases at V and 0 bases at J, with 15 bases between. The germline V gene has CDR1 MNHEY and CDR2 SMNVEV (reference sequence).

This chain connects TRBV19 to TRBJ1-4; D is undetermined. This CDR3 spans 13 amino acids. Germline V gene sequence: CDR1 LNHDA, CDR2 SQIVND (reference sequence). Trimming stripped 4 bases from V and 16 bases from J, with 19 bases between. DNA for the CDR3: TGTGCCAGTAGTACCGTCTTACAACAAGACCCGTTTTTT. Translation gives CASSTVLQQDPFF. Variable domain in full (rest from reference TRBV19 and TRBJ1-4): DGGITQSPKYLFRKEGQNVTLSCEQNLNHDAMYWYRQDPGQGLRLIYYSQIVNDFQKGDIAEGYSVSREKKESFPLTVTSAQKNPTAFYLCASSTVLQQDPFFGSGTQLSVL.